Listed here are 21 T cell receptor beta chains from one sample, sequenced in a study of cytomegalovirus exposure and HLA in healthy donors. PCR involved 60 Vbeta and 13 Jbeta primers. Generated by immunoSEQ multiplex PCR, the TCRdb table keeps only in-frame clones and is missing some. The sample contains roughly 180,000 clones, 80% to 90% of which appear only once. The source material was PBMCs. The source is a man younger than 35 in good health and CMV-seropositive.

Only one count was recorded for this clone. V gene TRBV6-5 combines with J gene TRBJ1-5; D not resolved. V was cut by 2 bases and J by 2 bases, with 10 bases left in between. This CDR3 comprises 15 residues. The germline gives CDR1 MNHEY, CDR2 SVGAGI. This chain's CDR3 is CASSYARVGNQPQHF. For the CDR3, the DNA is TGTGCCAGCAGTTACGCACGGGTTGGCAATCAGCCCCAGCATTTT.

Worth noting for this clone: The junction departs from germline at one end; a sequencing error may be responsible. The J gene is TRBJ2-3, the V gene TRBV7-7, with 10 positions matching TRBD2. Germline V gene lookup returns CDR1 SSHAT and CDR2 FNYEAQ (reference sequence). The CDR3 has 16 amino acids. CDR3 sequence (DNA): TGTGCTAGCAGCCCGCTAGCGGGGGTAAGCACAGATACGCAGTATTTT. Its translation: CASSPLAGVSTDTQYF. The whole variable domain, filled in from reference TRBV7-7 and TRBJ2-3, reads GAGVSQSPRYKVTKRGQDVTLRCDPISSHATLYWYQQALGQGPEFLTYFNYEAQPDKSGLPSDRFSAERPEGSISTLTIQRTEQRDSAMYRCASSPLAGVSTDTQYFGPGTRLTVL.

The chain uses TRBV5-1 and TRBJ1-2; 8 bases are shared with TRBD1. CDR1 and CDR2 (germline): SGHRS, YFSETQ. With V trimmed by 4 bases and J by 8 bases, 7 bases remained unmatched. The CDR3 totals 13 residues. The CDR3 here is CASSVQGAQGYTF. CDR3 DNA: TGCGCCAGCAGCGTTCAGGGGGCTCAGGGCTACACCTTC.

This clone was picked up one time. V usage is TRBV5-1 and J usage is TRBJ1-6; D unresolved. V was pared by 0 bases and J by 7 bases, with 11 bases between. This CDR3 region has 15 residues. Germline V lookup: CDR1 SGHRS, CDR2 YFSETQ. DNA for the CDR3: TGCGCCAGCAGCTTGGTGGCCCTTAACAATTCACCCCTCCACTTT. Its translation is CASSLVALNNSPLHF.

Only one count was recorded for this clone. The rearrangement links TRBV5-1 to TRBJ2-5; 7 nucleotides align to TRBD1. The CDR3 sequence is 15 residues long. V trimming: 3 bases; J trimming: 2 bases; junction bases outside the gene matches: 7. Germline V gene data show CDR1 as SGHRS and CDR2 as YFSETQ. The CDR3 loop reads CASSWDSLSQETQYF. The CDR3, as DNA: TGCGCCAGCAGCTGGGACAGTTTGTCGCAAGAGACCCAGTACTTC.

This clone has only a few counts. This chain links TRBV7-9 with TRBJ1-4; D is unclear. The V end lost 4 bases, the J end lost 13 bases, and 19 bases lay between the germline ends. Germline V gives CDR1 SEHNR, CDR2 FQNEAQ (reference sequence). This CDR3 is built from 14 residues. The CDR3 protein is CASSSDVVVRGLFF. The CDR3 DNA reads TGTGCCAGCAGCTCGGACGTGGTCGTGCGGGGACTGTTTTTT.

The genes are TRBV5-1 and TRBJ1-1, with a weak D call TRBD1 (6 bases). CDR3 size: 13 residues. Germline V gene sequence: CDR1 SGHRS, CDR2 YFSETQ. V lost 5 bases to trimming and J lost 1 base, with 9 bases between them. In DNA form, the CDR3 reads TGCGCCAGCAGTTACAGGGAGAACACTGAAGCTTTCTTT. Protein: CASSYRENTEAFF.

This chain connects TRBV7-2 to TRBJ2-7; TRBD1 matches 11 bases. Germline CDR1 reads SGHTA; CDR2 reads FQGNSA. After removal of 5 bases from V and 7 bases from J, the junction contained 7 bases not matched to a gene. The CDR3 runs to 14 residues. The CDR3 DNA reads TGTGCCAGCAGCAAGCCGGGACAGGGGGGGGAGCAGTACTTC. Amino acid sequence: CASSKPGQGGEQYF.

The V and J genes are TRBV15 and TRBJ2-5; D call uncertain. The CDR3 is 15 amino acids. V shed 1 base and J shed 1 base, with 10 bases lying between them. CDR1 and CDR2 (germline): LNHNV, YYDKDF (reference sequence). The CDR3 reads CATSRGNDFQETQYF. In DNA, the CDR3 is TGTGCCACCAGCAGAGGTAACGACTTCCAAGAGACCCAGTACTTC.

The rearrangement links TRBV4-3 to TRBJ2-5; D ambiguous. CDR3 length equals 15 residues. The germline V gene has CDR1 LGHNA and CDR2 YSLEER. Trimming removed 0 bases at V and 5 bases at J, with 13 bases between. The CDR3 DNA is TGCGCCAGCAGCCAAGATATGGCCGCCTGGGAGACCCAGTACTTC. Translation gives CASSQDMAAWETQYF.

The chain combines TRBV9 with TRBJ2-5, with D possibly TRBD2 on 6 matching bases. The V and J ends lost 0 bases and 3 bases respectively, with 9 bases between them. Germline V gene data show CDR1 as SGDLS and CDR2 as YYNGEE. CDR3 length equals 14 residues. The CDR3 DNA reads as TGTGCCAGCAGCGTAGGACTAGGGGAAGAGACCCAGTACTTC. Translation: CASSVGLGEETQYF.

The chain uses TRBV7-8 and TRBJ2-7; D is possibly TRBD2 (7 bases). Deletions cut 8 bases from V and 5 bases from J, with 19 bases between. The CDR3 is 14 residues long. The germline gives CDR1 SGHVS, CDR2 FQNEAQ. For the CDR3, the DNA is TGTGCCAGCCACAGAGGCGGGGGCTGGGACGAGCAGTACTTC. The encoded protein is CASHRGGGWDEQYF.

The chain links TRBV5-1 to TRBJ1-4; perhaps TRBD1 as D (5 bases). Trimming removed 2 bases from V and 8 bases from J, with 13 bases in between. CDR3 size: 14 residues. Germline V lookup: CDR1 SGHRS, CDR2 YFSETQ. DNA for the CDR3: TGCGCCAGCAGCTTATCACAGGCGACGGAAAAACTGTTTTTT. This translates into CASSLSQATEKLFF.

The gene calls are TRBV5-1 and TRBJ2-1, with D hard to call. V lost 0 bases, J lost 7 bases, and 5 bases lay in between. Germline V gene sequence: CDR1 SGHRS, CDR2 YFSETQ. The CDR3 runs to 12 residues. This chain's CDR3 is CASSLAGNEQFF. For the CDR3, the DNA is TGCGCCAGCAGCTTGGCGGGTAATGAGCAGTTCTTC.

The chain combines TRBV6-5 with TRBJ2-3; unclear D gene. Trimming left V 0 bases short and J 2 bases short, with 12 bases between. The germline V gene encodes CDR1 MNHEY and CDR2 SVGAGI. The CDR3 contains 16 residues. The DNA for the CDR3 is TGTGCCAGCAGTTACTCGACAAACCGCTACACAGATACGCAGTATTTT. This translates into CASSYSTNRYTDTQYF.

The CDR3 nucleotides read TGTGCCAGCAGCTTACTTCCCCGGGGGGCCCGCCTGCGGCATGAGCAGTTCTTC. Protein: CASSLLPRGARLRHEQFF. V gene TRBV11-2 combines with J gene TRBJ2-1; weak D call: TRBD2 (7 bases). Germline CDR1 SGHAT, CDR2 FQNNGV. This CDR3 comprises 18 residues. V dropped 2 bases and J dropped 8 bases, with 25 bases sitting between them.

The chain employs TRBV5-1 and TRBJ2-5, with 10 bases lining up with TRBD2. Germline trimming cut 5 bases from V and 5 bases from J; bases unmatched to any gene: 9. Germline lookup yields CDR1 SGHRS and CDR2 YFSETQ. CDR3 length: 15 residues. The CDR3 reads CASRASGGAVETQYF. CDR3 in DNA: TGCGCCAGCAGGGCAAGCGGGGGGGCTGTGGAGACCCAGTACTTC. The full variable domain, in which reference TRBV5-1 and TRBJ2-5 provide the parts outside the CDR3, is KAGVTQTPRYLIKTRGQQVTLSCSPISGHRSVSWYQQTPGQGLQFLFEYFSETQRNKGNFPGRFSGRQFSNSRSEMNVSTLELGDSALYLCASRASGGAVETQYFGPGTRLLVL.

The genes are TRBV10-1 and TRBJ2-3; no firm D call. The CDR3 consists of 11 residues. Germline values: CDR1 WNHNN, CDR2 SYGVQD (reference sequence). V was clipped by 2 bases and J by 6 bases, with 3 bases between them. The DNA for the CDR3 is TGCGCCAGCAGTGAGCGGGATACGCAGTATTTT. Translation gives CASSERDTQYF.

The chain links TRBV6-5 to TRBJ1-2; D may be TRBD1 (6 bases). Germline V gene data show CDR1 as MNHEY and CDR2 as SVGAGI. V lost 5 bases and J 4 bases, leaving 11 bases between the germline ends. The CDR3 covers 13 residues. Here the CDR3 reads CASSKDSFYGYTF. As DNA, the CDR3 is TGTGCCAGCAGTAAGGACAGCTTCTATGGCTACACCTTC.

V and J are TRBV6-5 and TRBJ1-1; possible D gene TRBD1, 6 bases. There are 10 residues in the CDR3. Germline CDR1 is MNHEY and CDR2 is SVGAGI. The V end lost 8 bases, the J end lost 6 bases, and 7 bases lay between the germline ends. CDR3 bases: TGTGCCAGCGGGGGCTCTGAAGCTTTCTTT. It encodes CASGGSEAFF.

The chain combines TRBV9 with TRBJ2-7, with D possibly TRBD2 on 6 matching bases. V lost 0 bases, J lost 0 bases, and 10 bases lay in between. The CDR3 has 15 residues. CDR1 and CDR2 (germline): SGDLS, YYNGEE. The CDR3 bases are TGTGCCAGCAGCGTAGGAGGCGGGGTCTCCTACGAGCAGTACTTC. Protein: CASSVGGGVSYEQYF.